The entry below gives a single TCR beta chain sequence along with its context. The CDR3 loop spans 17 amino acids. The germline V and J ends were trimmed by 4 bases and 4 bases, with 23 bases remaining between them. Germline values: CDR1 SGHRS, CDR2 YFSETQ. The data derive from a study of blood T cell repertoires in COVID-19. Across the study: Acute-phase and convalescent COVID-19 samples originated in the United States, Italy and Spain. PBMCs, B-cell-depleted T cells, or T cells provided the cDNA or gDNA that made up the material.

Authors' processing steps: Reference gene primer amplification gave estimated nucleated cell counts. TCRdb's copy holds only in-frame clones and misses some; the assay was immunoSEQ multiplex PCR. That table gives V, J and clone size, and the DNA gave D and trimming. In the table there are about 93,000 clones, roughly 90% of which are singletons. The source of this sequence is a human donor with active COVID-19. The donor label of this sample is uncertain. Sequencing was done on a sample of peripheral blood. The gene calls are TRBV5-1 and TRBJ1-2; TRBD1 is a possible D gene (6 bases). Written as DNA, the CDR3 is TGCGCCAGCAGCGCCAACCCTTCCAACAGGGATCCCTATGGCTACACCTTC. Its translation: CASSANPSNRDPYGYTF. Full variable domain (missing parts from reference TRBV5-1 and TRBJ1-2): KAGVTQTPRYLIKTRGQQVTLSCSPISGHRSVSWYQQTPGQGLQFLFEYFSETQRNKGNFPGRFSGRQFSNSRSEMNVSTLELGDSALYLCASSANPSNRDPYGYTFGSGTRLTVV.